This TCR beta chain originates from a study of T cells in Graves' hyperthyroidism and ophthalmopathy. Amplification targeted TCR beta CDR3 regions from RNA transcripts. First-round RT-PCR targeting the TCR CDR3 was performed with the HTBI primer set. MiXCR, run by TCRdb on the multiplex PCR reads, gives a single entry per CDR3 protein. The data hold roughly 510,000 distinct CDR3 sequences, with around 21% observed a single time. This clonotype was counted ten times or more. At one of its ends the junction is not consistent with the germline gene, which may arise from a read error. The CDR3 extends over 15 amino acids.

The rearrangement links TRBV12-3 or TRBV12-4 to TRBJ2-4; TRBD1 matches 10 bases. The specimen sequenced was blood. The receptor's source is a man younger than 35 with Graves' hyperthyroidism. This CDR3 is CASTTGQGQGNIKYF. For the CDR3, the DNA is TGTGCCAGCACCACCGGGCAGGGACAGGGGAACATTAAGTACTTC.